The 10 T cell receptor beta chains below come from one sample, sequenced in a study of blood T cells in healthy people across ages. Through a sample-barcoded 5' primer and a J-beta primer mix, a second PCR was run for roughly 6 to 11 cycles. TCRdb passed the 5' RACE reads through MiXCR, listing each CDR3 protein once. The sample lists fewer than 2,000,000 distinct CDR3 sequences; about two fifths were seen once. Sample: blood. Every receptor here comes from a human donor in good health.

This chain uses TRBV4-2 with TRBJ2-7; possible D gene TRBD2, 7 bases. The CDR3 consists of 15 residues. V lost 1 base, J lost 4 bases, and 14 bases lay in between. CDR1 is LGHNA and CDR2 is YNFKEQ in the germline V gene. The CDR3 loop reads CASSQVLGGQYEQYF. The CDR3 DNA reads TGTGCCAGCAGCCAAGTTCTCGGGGGGCAATACGAGCAGTACTTC.

This clonotype was detected a few times. This could be a read error, since a much larger clone is one nucleotide away. The chain joins TRBV11-2 to TRBJ2-7; unclear D gene. Germline CDR1 is SGHAT and CDR2 is FQNNGV. The CDR3 consists of 11 residues. CDR3 coding DNA: TGTGCCGGCAGCCCGCAATACGAGCAGTACTTC. It specifies CAGSPQYEQYF.

This clonotype turned up a few times. The V and J genes are TRBV4-3 and TRBJ1-1; D not certain. The V gene lost 0 bases and the J gene lost 5 bases, with 25 bases spanning the gap. Germline V gene data show CDR1 as LGHNA and CDR2 as YSLEER. CDR3 size: 19 residues. DNA of the CDR3: TGCGCCAGCAGCCAAGATCAAATAGAGGAGGCCACTGGCGGGACTGAAGCTTTCTTT. This sequence encodes CASSQDQIEEATGGTEAFF.

The chain combines TRBV12-3 or TRBV12-4 with TRBJ1-2; D gene ambiguous. The CDR3 length is 13 residues. V was trimmed by 3 bases and J by 8 bases, leaving 13 bases between them. In DNA, the CDR3 is TGTGCCAGCAGTTTGATCGGACGGTGGGGCTACACCTTC. Its protein product is CASSLIGRWGYTF.

The chain combines TRBV3-1 with TRBJ2-1, with D possibly being TRBD2 (5 bases). The CDR3 loop spans 12 amino acids. CDR1 and CDR2 (germline): LGHDT, YNNKEL (reference sequence). Deletions cut 2 bases from V and 10 bases from J, with 9 bases between. This CDR3 reads CASSQIAREQFF. DNA for the CDR3: TGTGCCAGCAGCCAAATAGCGCGCGAGCAGTTCTTC.

This clonotype has a count of ten or more. The rearrangement joins TRBV7-2 to TRBJ1-2; D gene unclear. The CDR3 has 13 amino acids. Looked up from germline, CDR1 is SGHTA and CDR2 is FQGNSA. Trimming removed 2 bases from V and 4 bases from J, with 8 bases in between. The CDR3 region has the DNA TGTGCCAGCAGCTTATCGGCCTCCTATGGCTACACCTTC. Translated, it gives CASSLSASYGYTF.

The rearrangement links TRBV10-3 to TRBJ2-3, with TRBD2 identical over 9 bases. Germline V gene sequence: CDR1 ENHRY, CDR2 SYGVKD. Germline trimming cut 4 bases from V and 4 bases from J; bases unmatched to any gene: 6. The CDR3 totals 15 residues. CDR3 in DNA: TGTGCCATCAGTGGGGTAGCGGGGGATGCAGATACGCAGTATTTT. This translates into CAISGVAGDADTQYF.

The chain links TRBV29-1 to TRBJ1-1; the D is unclear. There are 13 residues in the CDR3. Germline V gene lookup returns CDR1 SQVTM and CDR2 ANQGSEA. The V end was cut by 3 bases, the J end by 3 bases, with 11 bases between. The CDR3 spells CSVDLGSDTEAFF. CDR3 coding DNA: TGCAGCGTTGATTTGGGGTCGGACACTGAAGCTTTCTTT.

The rearrangement joins TRBV2 to TRBJ1-5, with TRBD1 matching over 7 bases. V trimming: 7 bases; J trimming: 0 bases; junction bases outside the gene matches: 9. This CDR3 spans 16 amino acids. Germline-derived CDR1 and CDR2 are SNHLY and FYNNEI. CDR3 bases: TGTGCCAGCAAAAGATCCGGGACAGTTAGCAATCAGCCCCAGCATTTT. Residues: CASKRSGTVSNQPQHF.

Only a few counts were recorded for this clonotype. The chain is built from TRBV28 and TRBJ2-5; D is unclear. V lost 1 base to trimming and J lost 5 bases, with 8 bases between them. This CDR3 spans 13 amino acids. From germline, CDR1 is MDHEN and CDR2 SYDVKM. The DNA of the CDR3 is TGTGCCAGCAGTTTATCACACGGGGAGACCCAGTACTTC. This codes for CASSLSHGETQYF.